Ten or more counts support the clone carrying this T cell receptor beta chain. The CDR3 length is 14 residues. Germline lookup yields CDR1 LGHNT and CDR2 FRNRAP. The V end lost 5 bases, the J end lost 0 bases, and 8 bases lay between the germline ends. This specimen comes from a study of early T cells in non-severe SARS-CoV-2 infection. As for the study in general: Bulk RNA isolated from unsorted whole blood underwent sequencing; chains were not paired.

Unique molecular identifiers tagged individual cDNA molecules. Each CDR3 protein is one row after TCRdb ran MiXCR on the 5' RACE reads. The sample lists about 20,000 distinct CDR3 sequences; 4% to 5% were seen once. The source is an adult who was a healthcare worker with PCR-confirmed SARS-CoV-2 infection or an uninfected control (not recorded which). Material for sequencing was whole blood. V and J are TRBV12-5 and TRBJ2-1, with D perhaps matching TRBD1 (5 bases). In DNA form, the CDR3 reads TGTGCTAGTGGTACTGACAGCTCCTACAATGAGCAGTTCTTC. Translated, it gives CASGTDSSYNEQFF.